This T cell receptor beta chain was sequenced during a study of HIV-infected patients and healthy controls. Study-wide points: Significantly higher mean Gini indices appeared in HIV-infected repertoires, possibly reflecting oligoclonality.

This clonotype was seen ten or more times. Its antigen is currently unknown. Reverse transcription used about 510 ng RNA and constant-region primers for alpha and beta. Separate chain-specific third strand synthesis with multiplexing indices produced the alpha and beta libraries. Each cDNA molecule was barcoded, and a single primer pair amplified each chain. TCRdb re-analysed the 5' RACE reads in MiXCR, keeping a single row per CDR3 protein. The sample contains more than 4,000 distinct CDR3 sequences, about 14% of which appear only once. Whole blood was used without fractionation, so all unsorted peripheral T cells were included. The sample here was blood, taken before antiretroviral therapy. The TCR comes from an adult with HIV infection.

The DNA of the CDR3 is TGTGCCTGGAGTGAGGGGCAGAGCTCTTATGGCTACACCTTC. The encoded protein is CAWSEGQSSYGYTF. The J gene is TRBJ1-2, the V gene TRBV30; D is possibly TRBD1 (5 bases). CDR3 size: 14 residues. V was clipped by 1 base and J by 5 bases, with 14 bases between them. The V gene's germline CDR1 is GTSNPN and CDR2 SVGIG (reference sequence).